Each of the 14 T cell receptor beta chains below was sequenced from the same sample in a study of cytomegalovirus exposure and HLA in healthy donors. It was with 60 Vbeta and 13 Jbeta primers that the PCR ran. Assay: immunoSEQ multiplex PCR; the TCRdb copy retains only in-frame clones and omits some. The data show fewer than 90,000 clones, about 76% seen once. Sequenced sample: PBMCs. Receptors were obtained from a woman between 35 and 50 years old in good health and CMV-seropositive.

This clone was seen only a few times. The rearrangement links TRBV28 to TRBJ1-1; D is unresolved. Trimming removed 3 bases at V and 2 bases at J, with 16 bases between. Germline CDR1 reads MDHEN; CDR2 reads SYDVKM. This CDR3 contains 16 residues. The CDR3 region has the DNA TGTGCCAGCAGTTTGCCGGGGAGCCGTGATAACACTGAAGCTTTCTTT. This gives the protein CASSLPGSRDNTEAFF.

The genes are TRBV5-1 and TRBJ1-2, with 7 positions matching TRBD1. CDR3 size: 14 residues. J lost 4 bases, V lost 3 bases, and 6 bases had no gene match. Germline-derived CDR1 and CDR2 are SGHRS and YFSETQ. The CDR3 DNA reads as TGCGCCAGCAGCTCGGACAGGAGCATCTATGGCTACACCTTC. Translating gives CASSSDRSIYGYTF.

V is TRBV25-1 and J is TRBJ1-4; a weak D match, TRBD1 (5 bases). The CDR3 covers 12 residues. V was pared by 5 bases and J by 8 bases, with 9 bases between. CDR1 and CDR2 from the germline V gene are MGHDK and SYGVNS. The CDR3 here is CASSRGWEKLFF. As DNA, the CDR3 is TGTGCCAGCAGTCGGGGGTGGGAAAAACTGTTTTTT.

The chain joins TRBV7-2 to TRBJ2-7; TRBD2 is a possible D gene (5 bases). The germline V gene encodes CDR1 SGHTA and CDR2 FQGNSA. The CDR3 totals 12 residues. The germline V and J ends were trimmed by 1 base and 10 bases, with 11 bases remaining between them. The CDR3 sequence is CASSLETSVQYF. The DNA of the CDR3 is TGTGCCAGCAGCTTAGAAACTAGTGTTCAGTACTTC.

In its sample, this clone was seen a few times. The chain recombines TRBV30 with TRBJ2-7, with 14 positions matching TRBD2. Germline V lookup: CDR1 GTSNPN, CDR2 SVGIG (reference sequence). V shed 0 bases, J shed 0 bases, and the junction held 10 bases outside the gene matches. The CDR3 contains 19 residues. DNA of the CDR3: TGTGCCTGGAGTGTGCCCGGACTAGCGGGGGGCCCGTTCTCCTACGAGCAGTACTTC. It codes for CAWSVPGLAGGPFSYEQYF.

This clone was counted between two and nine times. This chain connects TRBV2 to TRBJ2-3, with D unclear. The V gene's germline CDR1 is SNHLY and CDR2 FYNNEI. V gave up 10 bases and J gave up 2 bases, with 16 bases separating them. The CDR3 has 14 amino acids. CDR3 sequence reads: CAITLLGHTDTQYF. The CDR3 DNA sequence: TGTGCCATCACATTGCTAGGCCACACAGATACGCAGTATTTT.

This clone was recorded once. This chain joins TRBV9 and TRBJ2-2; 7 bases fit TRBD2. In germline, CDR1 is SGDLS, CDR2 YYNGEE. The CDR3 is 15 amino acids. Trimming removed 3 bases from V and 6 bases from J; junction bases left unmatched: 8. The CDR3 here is CASSADLAVAGELFF. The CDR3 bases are TGTGCCAGCAGCGCCGACCTAGCGGTGGCCGGGGAGCTGTTTTTT.

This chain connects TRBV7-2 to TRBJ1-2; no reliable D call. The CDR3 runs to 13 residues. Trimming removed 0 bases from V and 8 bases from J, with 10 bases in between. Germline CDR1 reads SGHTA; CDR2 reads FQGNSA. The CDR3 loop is CASSLASARGYTF. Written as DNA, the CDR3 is TGTGCCAGCAGCTTAGCGTCGGCGAGGGGCTACACCTTC.

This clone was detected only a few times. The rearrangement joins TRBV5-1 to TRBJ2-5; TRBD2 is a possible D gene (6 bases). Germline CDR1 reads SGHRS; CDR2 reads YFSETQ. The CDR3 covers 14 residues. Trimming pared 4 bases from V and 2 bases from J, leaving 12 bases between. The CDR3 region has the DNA TGCGCCAGCAGCGTAGGCGGGGTTCAAGAGACCCAGTACTTC. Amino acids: CASSVGGVQETQYF.

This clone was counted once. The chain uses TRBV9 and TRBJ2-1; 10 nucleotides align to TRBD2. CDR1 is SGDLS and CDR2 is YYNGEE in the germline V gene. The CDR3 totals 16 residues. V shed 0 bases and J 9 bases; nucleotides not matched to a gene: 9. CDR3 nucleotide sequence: TGTGCCAGCAGCGTAGACCCAGCGGGGGGGCCTGGTGAGCAGTTCTTC. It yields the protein CASSVDPAGGPGEQFF.

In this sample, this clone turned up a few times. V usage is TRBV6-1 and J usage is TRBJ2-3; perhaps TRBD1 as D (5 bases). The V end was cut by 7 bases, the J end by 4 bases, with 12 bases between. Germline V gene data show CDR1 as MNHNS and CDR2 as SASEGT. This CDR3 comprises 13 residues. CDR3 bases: TGTGCCAGCACCCTTCAGGGCGCAGATACGCAGTATTTT. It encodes CASTLQGADTQYF.

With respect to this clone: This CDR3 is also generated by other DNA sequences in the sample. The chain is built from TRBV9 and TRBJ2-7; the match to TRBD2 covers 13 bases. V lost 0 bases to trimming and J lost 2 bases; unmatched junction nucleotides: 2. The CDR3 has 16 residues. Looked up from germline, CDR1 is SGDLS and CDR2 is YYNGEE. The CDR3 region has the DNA TGTGCCAGCAGCGTAGGGGGACTAGCGGGGACCTACGAGCAGTACTTC. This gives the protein CASSVGGLAGTYEQYF. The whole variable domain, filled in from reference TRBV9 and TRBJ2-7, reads DSGVTQTPKHLITATGQRVTLRCSPRSGDLSVYWYQQSLDQGLQFLIQYYNGEERAKGNILERFSAQQFPDLHSELNLSSLELGDSALYFCASSVGGLAGTYEQYFGPGTRLTVT.

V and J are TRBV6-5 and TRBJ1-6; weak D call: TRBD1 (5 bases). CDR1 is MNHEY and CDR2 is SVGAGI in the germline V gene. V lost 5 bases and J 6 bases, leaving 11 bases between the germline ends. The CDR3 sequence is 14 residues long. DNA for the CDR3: TGTGCCAGCAGTAGACAGAAACTTAATTCACCCCTCCACTTT. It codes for CASSRQKLNSPLHF.

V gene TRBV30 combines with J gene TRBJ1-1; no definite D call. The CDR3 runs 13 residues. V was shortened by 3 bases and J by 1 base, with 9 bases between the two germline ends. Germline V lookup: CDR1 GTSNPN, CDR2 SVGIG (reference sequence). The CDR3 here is CAWRELPNTEAFF. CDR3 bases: TGTGCCTGGAGAGAGCTACCGAACACTGAAGCTTTCTTT.